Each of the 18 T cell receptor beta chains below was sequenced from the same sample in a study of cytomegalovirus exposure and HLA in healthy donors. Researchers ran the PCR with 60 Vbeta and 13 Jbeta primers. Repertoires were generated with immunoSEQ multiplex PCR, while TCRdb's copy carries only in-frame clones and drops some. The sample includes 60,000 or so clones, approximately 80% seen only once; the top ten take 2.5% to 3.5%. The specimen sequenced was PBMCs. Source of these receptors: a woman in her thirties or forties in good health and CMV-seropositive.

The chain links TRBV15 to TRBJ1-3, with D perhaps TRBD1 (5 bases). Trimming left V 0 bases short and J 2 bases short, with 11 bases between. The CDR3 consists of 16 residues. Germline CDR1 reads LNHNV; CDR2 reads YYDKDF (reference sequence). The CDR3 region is CATSRDRGSPGNTIYF. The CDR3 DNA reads TGTGCCACCAGCAGAGACCGGGGGTCCCCTGGAAACACCATATATTTT.

Written as DNA, the CDR3 is TGTGCCAGTAGCAGTCCGGGATCGCCCACCTACGAGCAGTACTTC. Its translation is CASSSPGSPTYEQYF. The rearrangement links TRBV19 to TRBJ2-7; tentative D call: TRBD2 (5 bases). Between the trimmed V and J ends, which lost 6 bases and 2 bases, there was a span of 17 bases. The germline CDR1 and CDR2 sequences are LNHDA and SQIVND (reference sequence). The CDR3 length is 15 residues.

CDR3 in amino acids: CASSLPDRRWWWPQHF. DNA for the CDR3: TGTGCCAGCAGCCTGCCGGACAGGCGATGGTGGTGGCCCCAGCATTTT. The V and J genes are TRBV7-9 and TRBJ1-5, with 7 bases fitting TRBD1. CDR3 length equals 16 residues. V dropped 5 bases and J dropped 9; count of bases not matched to a gene: 16. CDR1 and CDR2 from the germline V gene are SEHNR and FQNEAQ (reference sequence).

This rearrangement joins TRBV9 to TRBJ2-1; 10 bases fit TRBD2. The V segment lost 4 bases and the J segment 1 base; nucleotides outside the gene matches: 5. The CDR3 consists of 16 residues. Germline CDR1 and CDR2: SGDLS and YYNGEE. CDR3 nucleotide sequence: TGTGCCAGCAGCACTGAACTAGCGGGGTCCTACAATGAGCAGTTCTTC. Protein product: CASSTELAGSYNEQFF.

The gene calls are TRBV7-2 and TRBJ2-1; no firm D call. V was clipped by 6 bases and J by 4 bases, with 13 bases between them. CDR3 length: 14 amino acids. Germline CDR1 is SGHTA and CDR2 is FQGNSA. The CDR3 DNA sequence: TGTGCCAGCAGACCCGAGGTTGTTTACAATGAGCAGTTCTTC. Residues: CASRPEVVYNEQFF.

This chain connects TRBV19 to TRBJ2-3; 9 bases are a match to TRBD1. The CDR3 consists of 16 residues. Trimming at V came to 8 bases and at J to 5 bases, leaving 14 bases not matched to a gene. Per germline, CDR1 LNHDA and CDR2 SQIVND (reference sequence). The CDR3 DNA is TGTGCCAGTCAGGAAGGGTGGGGACAGGGAGGAGATACGCAGTATTTT. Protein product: CASQEGWGQGGDTQYF.

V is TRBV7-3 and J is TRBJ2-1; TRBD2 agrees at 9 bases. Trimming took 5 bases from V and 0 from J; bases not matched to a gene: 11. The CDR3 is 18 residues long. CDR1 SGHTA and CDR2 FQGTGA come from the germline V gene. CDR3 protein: CASSPRGSGGRSYNEQFF. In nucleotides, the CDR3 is TGTGCCAGCAGCCCCCGGGGTAGCGGGGGACGCTCCTACAATGAGCAGTTCTTC.

CDR3 bases: TGTGCCAGCAGTTACGTCCAGGGTAAGCAGCCCCAGCATTTT. This gives the protein CASSYVQGKQPQHF. This chain joins TRBV6-5 and TRBJ1-5, with D maybe TRBD1 (5 bases). The CDR3 length is 14 residues. The germline V gene encodes CDR1 MNHEY and CDR2 SVGAGI. Deletions cut 2 bases from V and 7 bases from J, with 12 bases between.

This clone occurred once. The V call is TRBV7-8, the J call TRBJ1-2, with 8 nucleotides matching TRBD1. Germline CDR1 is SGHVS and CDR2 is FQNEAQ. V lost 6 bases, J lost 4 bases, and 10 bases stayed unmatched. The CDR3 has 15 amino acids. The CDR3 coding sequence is TGTGCCAGCAGAAAAGGGGGGACAGGAACCTATGGCTACACCTTC. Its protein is CASRKGGTGTYGYTF.

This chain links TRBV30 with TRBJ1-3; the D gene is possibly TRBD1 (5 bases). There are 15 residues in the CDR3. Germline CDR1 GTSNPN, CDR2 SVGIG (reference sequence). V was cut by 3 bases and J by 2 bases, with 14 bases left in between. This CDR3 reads CAWSPGHTAGNTIYF. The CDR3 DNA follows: TGTGCCTGGAGCCCTGGACATACGGCTGGAAACACCATATATTTT.

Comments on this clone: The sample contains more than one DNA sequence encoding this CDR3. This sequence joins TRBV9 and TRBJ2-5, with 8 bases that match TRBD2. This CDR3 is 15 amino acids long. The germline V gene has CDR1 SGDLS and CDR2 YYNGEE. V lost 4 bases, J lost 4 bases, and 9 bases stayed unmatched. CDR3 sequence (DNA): TGTGCCAGCAGCATCGCTAGCGGGTACGGAGAGACCCAGTACTTC. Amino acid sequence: CASSIASGYGETQYF.

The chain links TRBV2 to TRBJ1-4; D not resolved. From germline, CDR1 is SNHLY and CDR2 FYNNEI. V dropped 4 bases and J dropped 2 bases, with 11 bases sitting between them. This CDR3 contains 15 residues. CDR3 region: CASSVNSGTNEKLFF. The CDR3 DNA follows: TGTGCCAGCAGTGTAAATTCCGGGACTAATGAAAAACTGTTTTTT.

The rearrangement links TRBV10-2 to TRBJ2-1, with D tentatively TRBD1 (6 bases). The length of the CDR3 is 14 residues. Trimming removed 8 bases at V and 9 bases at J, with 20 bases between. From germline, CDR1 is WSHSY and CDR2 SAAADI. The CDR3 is CASLETGLGREQFF. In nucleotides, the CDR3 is TGCGCCAGCCTTGAAACAGGGCTTGGTCGTGAGCAGTTCTTC.

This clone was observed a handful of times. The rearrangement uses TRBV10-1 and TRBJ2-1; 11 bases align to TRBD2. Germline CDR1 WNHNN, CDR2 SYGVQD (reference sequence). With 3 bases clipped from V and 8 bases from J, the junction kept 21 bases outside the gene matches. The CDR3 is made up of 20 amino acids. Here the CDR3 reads CASSDSTSGLAVLHRDEQFF. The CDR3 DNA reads TGCGCCAGCAGTGACTCTACATCGGGACTAGCGGTATTACACCGGGATGAGCAGTTCTTC.

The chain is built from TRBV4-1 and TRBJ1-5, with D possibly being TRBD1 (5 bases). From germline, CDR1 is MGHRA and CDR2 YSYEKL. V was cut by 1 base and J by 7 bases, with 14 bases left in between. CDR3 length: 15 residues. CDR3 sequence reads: CASSQVGGGGQPQHF. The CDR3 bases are TGCGCCAGCAGCCAAGTGGGGGGTGGGGGGCAGCCCCAGCATTTT.

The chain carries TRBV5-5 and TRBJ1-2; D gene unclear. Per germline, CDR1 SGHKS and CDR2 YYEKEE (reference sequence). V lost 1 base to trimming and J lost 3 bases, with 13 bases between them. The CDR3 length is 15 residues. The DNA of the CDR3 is TGTGCCAGCAGCTTGTGGGCCCAGTTGCACTATGGCTACACCTTC. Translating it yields CASSLWAQLHYGYTF.

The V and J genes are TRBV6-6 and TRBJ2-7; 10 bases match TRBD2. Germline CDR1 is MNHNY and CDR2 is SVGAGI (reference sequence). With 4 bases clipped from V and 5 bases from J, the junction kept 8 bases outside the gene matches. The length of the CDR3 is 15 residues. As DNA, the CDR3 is TGTGCCAGCAGTTGGGAGCGGGGGGGCCGCAACGAGCAGTACTTC. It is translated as CASSWERGGRNEQYF.

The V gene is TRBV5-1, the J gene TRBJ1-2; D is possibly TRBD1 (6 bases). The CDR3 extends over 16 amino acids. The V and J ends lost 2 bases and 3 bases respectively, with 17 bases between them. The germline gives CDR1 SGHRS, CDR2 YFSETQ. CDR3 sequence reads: CASSFGTSADYYGYTF. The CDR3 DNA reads TGCGCCAGCAGCTTTGGGACAAGCGCTGACTACTATGGCTACACCTTC.